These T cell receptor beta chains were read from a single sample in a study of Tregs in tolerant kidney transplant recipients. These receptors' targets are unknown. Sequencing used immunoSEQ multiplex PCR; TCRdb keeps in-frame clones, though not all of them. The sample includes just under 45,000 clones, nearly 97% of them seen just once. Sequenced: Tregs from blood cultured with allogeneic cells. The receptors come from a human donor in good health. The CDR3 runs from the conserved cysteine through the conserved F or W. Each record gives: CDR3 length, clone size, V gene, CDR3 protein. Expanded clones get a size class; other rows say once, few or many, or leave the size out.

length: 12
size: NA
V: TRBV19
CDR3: CASNRGNYGYTF

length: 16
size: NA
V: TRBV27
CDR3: CASRSKARPNRETQYF

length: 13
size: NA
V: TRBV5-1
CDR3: CASSSPVSTEAFF

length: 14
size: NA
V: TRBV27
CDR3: CASSFGYTTGELFF

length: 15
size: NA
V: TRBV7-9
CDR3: CASSPGTGERYGYTF

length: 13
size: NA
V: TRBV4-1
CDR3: CASSQEGVYEQYF

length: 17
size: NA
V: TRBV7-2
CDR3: CASSLARTSGGADEQFF

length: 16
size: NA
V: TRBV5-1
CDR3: CASSFGLAGAFETQYF

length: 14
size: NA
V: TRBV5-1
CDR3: CASSPGAGGYEQFF

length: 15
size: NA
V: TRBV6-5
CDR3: CASRAQGLAGGEQYF

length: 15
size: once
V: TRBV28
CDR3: CASSLAGVSNQPQHF

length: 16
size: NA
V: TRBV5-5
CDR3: CASSWTGVPISYEQYF

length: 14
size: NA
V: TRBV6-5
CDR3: CASSYRRGAGELFF

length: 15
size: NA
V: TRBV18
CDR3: CASSSRGRTYNEQFF

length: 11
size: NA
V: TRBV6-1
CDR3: CASRAGAGQYF